Shown below are 11 T cell receptor beta chains from a single sample sequenced in a study of control samples from healthy donors and cancer patients. Profiled with immunoSEQ multiplex PCR; TCRdb holds only in-frame clones, not every one. The repertoire holds about 100,000 clones, about 89% seen once, with approximately 8.4% in the top ten. The sample consisted of blood. The origin of the receptors is a man aged 25-45 years in good health.

The chain has TRBV5-5 and TRBJ1-1; D call uncertain. Germline CDR1 reads SGHKS; CDR2 reads YYEKEE (reference sequence). V dropped 4 bases and J dropped 8 bases, with 15 bases sitting between them. This CDR3 is built from 13 residues. The CDR3 region is CASSLVLSGEAFF. CDR3 bases: TGTGCCAGCAGCCTGGTTCTCAGCGGGGAAGCTTTCTTT. Using reference TRBV5-5 and TRBJ1-1 for the parts outside the CDR3, the full variable domain is DAGVTQSPTHLIKTRGQQVTLRCSPISGHKSVSWYQQVLGQGPQFIFQYYEKEERGRGNFPDRFSARQFPNYSSELNVNALLLGDSALYLCASSLVLSGEAFFGQGTRLTVV.

The chain recombines TRBV25-1 with TRBJ2-3, with a weak D call TRBD1 (6 bases). Trimming took 4 bases from V and 5 from J, leaving 13 bases between them. Germline V gives CDR1 MGHDK, CDR2 SYGVNS. This CDR3 contains 14 residues. The chain's CDR3 is CASSVGADEDTQYF. The CDR3 DNA is TGTGCCAGCAGTGTGGGGGCCGACGAAGATACGCAGTATTTT.

The V call is TRBV7-8, the J call TRBJ1-3; unclear D gene. Germline values: CDR1 SGHVS, CDR2 FQNEAQ. V shed 5 bases and J shed 0 bases, with 11 bases lying between them. There are 15 residues in the CDR3. The CDR3 reads CASSQGINSGNTIYF. As DNA, the CDR3 is TGTGCCAGCAGCCAAGGTATCAACTCTGGAAACACCATATATTTT.

This clone was observed a handful of times. CDR3 residues: CASQKGVGNQPQHF. The CDR3 DNA is TGTGCCAGCCAGAAGGGGGTCGGGAATCAGCCCCAGCATTTT. This rearrangement joins TRBV2 to TRBJ1-5, with TRBD1 as a possible D gene (6 bases). V was cut by 8 bases and J by 4 bases, with 15 bases left in between. Germline V gene data show CDR1 as SNHLY and CDR2 as FYNNEI. CDR3 size: 14 residues. The complete variable domain, with remaining parts taken from reference TRBV2 and TRBJ1-5, reads EPEVTQTPSHQVTQMGQEVILRCVPISNHLYFYWYRQILGQKVEFLVSFYNNEISEKSEIFDDQFSVERPDGSNFTLKIRSTKLEDSAMYFCASQKGVGNQPQHFGDGTRLSIL.

The chain joins TRBV5-1 to TRBJ2-2; 9 bases map to TRBD2. The CDR3 runs to 16 residues. The trim removed 0 bases at V and 7 bases at J, leaving 7 bases unmatched. The V gene's germline CDR1 is SGHRS and CDR2 YFSETQ. The CDR3 nucleotides are TGCGCCAGCAGCTTGGGTAGCGGGAGTGATATCGGGGAGCTGTTTTTT. Its protein product is CASSLGSGSDIGELFF.

The V call is TRBV5-1, the J call TRBJ2-5; possible D gene TRBD1, 7 bases. The CDR3 extends over 15 amino acids. Trimming removed 4 bases from V and 5 bases from J, with 18 bases in between. CDR1 is SGHRS, CDR2 YFSETQ, per germline. CDR3 sequence: CASSNQGGDGETQYF. The CDR3 nucleotides read TGCGCCAGCAGCAACCAGGGGGGCGATGGGGAGACCCAGTACTTC.

This chain uses TRBV3-1 (or the pseudogene TRBV3-2) with TRBJ1-6; the match to TRBD1 covers 9 bases. The junction had 10 bases not matched to a gene; V was cut back by 3 bases and J by 10 bases. CDR3 length equals 16 residues. Germline V gene lookup returns CDR1 LGHDT and CDR2 YNNKEL (reference sequence). The DNA for the CDR3 is TGTGCCAGCAGCCATGGGACAGGGATTAGGTACTCACCCCTCCACTTT. Its translation is CASSHGTGIRYSPLHF.

The V call is TRBV11-2, the J call TRBJ2-7; D is uncertain. The CDR3 runs 15 residues. Germline V gene lookup returns CDR1 SGHAT and CDR2 FQNNGV. V shed 1 base and J shed 3 bases, with 13 bases lying between them. The CDR3 sequence: CASSLVGERLYEQYF. CDR3 sequence (DNA): TGTGCCAGCAGCTTAGTTGGAGAGCGACTCTACGAGCAGTACTTC. Complete variable domain (other parts from reference TRBV11-2 and TRBJ2-7): EAGVAQSPRYKIIEKRQSVAFWCNPISGHATLYWYQQILGQGPKLLIQFQNNGVVDDSQLPKDRFSAERLKGVDSTLKIQPAKLEDSAVYLCASSLVGERLYEQYFGPGTRLTVT.

V gene TRBV9 combines with J gene TRBJ1-4; possible D gene TRBD1, 6 bases. This CDR3 is built from 14 residues. Between the trimmed V and J ends, which lost 2 bases and 7 bases, there was a span of 12 bases. Germline values: CDR1 SGDLS, CDR2 YYNGEE. CDR3: CASSVGTSGEKLFF. The CDR3 region has the DNA TGTGCCAGCAGCGTCGGGACATCGGGTGAAAAACTGTTTTTT.

The chain carries TRBV7-9 and TRBJ1-2, with D tentatively TRBD1 (5 bases). Trimming cost V 1 base and J 8 bases, with 8 bases left between them. Germline V lookup: CDR1 SEHNR, CDR2 FQNEAQ (reference sequence). The CDR3 runs to 12 residues. This CDR3 is CASSLEGVGYTF. The CDR3, as DNA: TGTGCCAGCAGCTTAGAAGGGGTAGGCTACACCTTC.

This clone is termed medium-sized. This chain links TRBV5-1 with TRBJ1-2, with TRBD1 identical over 9 bases. CDR1 SGHRS and CDR2 YFSETQ come from the germline V gene. J gave up 8 bases and V 4 bases, and 9 bases lay outside the gene matches. The CDR3 covers 14 residues. The CDR3 loop is CASSTRDRVGGYTF. DNA for the CDR3: TGCGCCAGCAGCACTCGGGACAGGGTGGGAGGCTACACCTTC.